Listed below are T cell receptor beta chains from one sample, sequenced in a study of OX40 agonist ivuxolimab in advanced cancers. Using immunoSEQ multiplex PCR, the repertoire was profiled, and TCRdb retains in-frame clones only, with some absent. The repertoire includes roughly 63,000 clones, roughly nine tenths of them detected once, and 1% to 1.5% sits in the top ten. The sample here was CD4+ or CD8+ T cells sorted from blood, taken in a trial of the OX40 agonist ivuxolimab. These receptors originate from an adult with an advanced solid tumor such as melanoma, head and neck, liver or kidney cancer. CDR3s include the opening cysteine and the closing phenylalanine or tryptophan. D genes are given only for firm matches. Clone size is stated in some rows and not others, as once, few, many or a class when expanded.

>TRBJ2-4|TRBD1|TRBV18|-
TGTGCCAGCTCACCCCAGAGGACAGGAAGAGCCAAAAACATTCAGTACTTC
CASSPQRTGRAKNIQYF
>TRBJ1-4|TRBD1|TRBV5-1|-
TGCGCCAGCAGCCGCGGGACAGAGGGTGAAAAACTGTTTTTT
CASSRGTEGEKLFF
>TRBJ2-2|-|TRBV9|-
TGTGCCAGCAGCGTAGGGGGGCTGGGCACCGGGGAGCTGTTTTTT
CASSVGGLGTGELFF
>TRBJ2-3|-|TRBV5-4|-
TGTGCCAGCAGCTTAGACCAGAGAAGTGCAGATACGCAGTATTTT
CASSLDQRSADTQYF
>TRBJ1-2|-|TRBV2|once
TGTGCCAGCAGTGAGGGCAGGGGATATGGCTACACCTTC
CASSEGRGYGYTF
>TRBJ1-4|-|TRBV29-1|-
TGCAGCGCCCGGGGAGCAAATGAAAAACTGTTTTTT
CSARGANEKLFF
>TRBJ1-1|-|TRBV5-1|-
TGCGCCAGCAGCGAAGGACAGATAGGCGCTGAAGCTTTCTTT
CASSEGQIGAEAFF
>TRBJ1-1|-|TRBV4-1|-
TGCGCCAGCAGCCAAATCTCCCGGAGAACTGAAGCTTTCTTT
CASSQISRRTEAFF
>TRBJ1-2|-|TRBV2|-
TGTGCCAGCAGGGCCGACCATAACTATGGCTACACCTTC
CASRADHNYGYTF
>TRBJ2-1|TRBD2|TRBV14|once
TGTGCCAGCAGCCAACAAAGCGGGGACCTTGGGAATGAGCAGTTCTTC
CASSQQSGDLGNEQFF
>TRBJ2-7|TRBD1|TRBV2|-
TGTGCCAGCAGGTCGGACAGGGCGGCCGAGCAGTACTTC
CASRSDRAAEQYF
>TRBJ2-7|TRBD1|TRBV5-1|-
TGCGCCAGCAGCCGCCGGGACAGACCCTACGAGCAGTACTTC
CASSRRDRPYEQYF
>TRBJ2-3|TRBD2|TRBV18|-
TGTGCCAGCTCACTAACTAGCGCGGCGGATACGCAGTATTTT
CASSLTSAADTQYF
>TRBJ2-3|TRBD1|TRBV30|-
TGTGCCTGGAGTTCAGCCCGGGACAGATTCACAGATACGCAGTATTTT
CAWSSARDRFTDTQYF
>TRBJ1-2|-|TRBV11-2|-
TGTGCCAGCAGCGGGGGTGGAGGGACCTATGGCTACACCTTC
CASSGGGGTYGYTF
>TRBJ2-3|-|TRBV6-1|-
TGTGCCAGCAGTAAGACAGCGACTAGCACAGATACGCAGTATTTT
CASSKTATSTDTQYF
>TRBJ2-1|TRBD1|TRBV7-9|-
TGTGCCAGCAGCTTACGGACAGGGGTCGTCAATGAGCAGTTCTTC
CASSLRTGVVNEQFF
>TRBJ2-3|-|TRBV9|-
TGTGCCAGCAACAAGCAGGGCACAGATACGCAGTATTTT
CASNKQGTDTQYF
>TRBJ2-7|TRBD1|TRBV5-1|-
TGCGCCAGCGGCGGACAGGGCTACGAGCAGTACTTC
CASGGQGYEQYF
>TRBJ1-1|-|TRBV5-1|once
TGCGCCAGCAGCTTGTTAGGGGAAGGAACTGAAGCTTTCTTT
CASSLLGEGTEAFF
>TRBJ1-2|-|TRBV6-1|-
TGTGCCAGCGGCACCGAGACAGTTAACTATGGCTACACCTTC
CASGTETVNYGYTF
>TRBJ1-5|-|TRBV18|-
TGTGCCAGCTCACCGATTCAGGGTGGAAGAAGTAGCAATCAGCCCCAGCATTTT
CASSPIQGGRSSNQPQHF
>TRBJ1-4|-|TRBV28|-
TGTGCCAGCAGTTATGGCCGTCGAAGTAATGAAAAACTGTTTTTT
CASSYGRRSNEKLFF
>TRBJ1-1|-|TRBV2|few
TGTGCCAGCAGTGAAGTCGGGGGCTCCACTGAAGCTTTCTTT
CASSEVGGSTEAFF
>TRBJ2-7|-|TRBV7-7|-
TGTGCTAGCAGCTTAGGGGGGGGCTACGAGCAGTACTTC
CASSLGGGYEQYF
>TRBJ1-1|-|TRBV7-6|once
TGTGCCAGCAGCCCCAGGGTCTTAAACACTGAAGCTTTCTTT
CASSPRVLNTEAFF
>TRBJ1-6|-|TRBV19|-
TGTGCCAGTTCGCTATTCGAGGGGAATTCACCCCTCCACTTT
CASSLFEGNSPLHF